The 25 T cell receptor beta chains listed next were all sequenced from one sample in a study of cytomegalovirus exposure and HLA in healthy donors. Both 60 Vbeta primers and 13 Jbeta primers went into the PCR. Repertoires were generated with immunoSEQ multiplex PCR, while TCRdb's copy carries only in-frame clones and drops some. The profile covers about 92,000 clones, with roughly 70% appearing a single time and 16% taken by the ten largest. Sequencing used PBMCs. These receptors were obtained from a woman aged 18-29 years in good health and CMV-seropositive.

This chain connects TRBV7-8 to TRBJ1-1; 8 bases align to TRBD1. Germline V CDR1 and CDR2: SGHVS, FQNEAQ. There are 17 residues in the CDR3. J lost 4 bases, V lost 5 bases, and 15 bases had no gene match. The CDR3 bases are TGTGCCAGCAGCGGACAGGGTCGGCCGGGCGCTAGCACTGAAGCTTTCTTT. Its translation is CASSGQGRPGASTEAFF.

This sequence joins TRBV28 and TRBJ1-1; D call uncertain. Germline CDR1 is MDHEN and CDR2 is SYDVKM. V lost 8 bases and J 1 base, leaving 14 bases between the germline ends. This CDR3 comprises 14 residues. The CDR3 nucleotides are TGTGCCAGCCCCCCTGGCGGAACGAACACTGAAGCTTTCTTT. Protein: CASPPGGTNTEAFF.

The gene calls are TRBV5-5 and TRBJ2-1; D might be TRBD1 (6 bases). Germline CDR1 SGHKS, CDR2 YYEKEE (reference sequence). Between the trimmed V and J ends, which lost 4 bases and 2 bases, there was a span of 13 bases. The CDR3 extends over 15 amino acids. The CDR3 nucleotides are TGTGCCAGCAGCCTACGGACAGAAACCTACAATGAGCAGTTCTTC. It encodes CASSLRTETYNEQFF.

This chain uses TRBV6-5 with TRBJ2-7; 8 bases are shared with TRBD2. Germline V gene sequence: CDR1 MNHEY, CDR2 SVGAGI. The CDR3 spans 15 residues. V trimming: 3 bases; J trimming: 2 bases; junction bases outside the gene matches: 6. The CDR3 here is CASSYFLAGTYEQYF. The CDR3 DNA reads TGTGCCAGCAGTTATTTCCTAGCGGGTACCTACGAGCAGTACTTC.

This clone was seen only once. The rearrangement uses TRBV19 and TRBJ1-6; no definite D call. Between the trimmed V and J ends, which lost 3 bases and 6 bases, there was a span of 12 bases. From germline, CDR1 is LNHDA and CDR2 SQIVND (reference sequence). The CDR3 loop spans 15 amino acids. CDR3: CASSIPRLTNSPLHF. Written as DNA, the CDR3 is TGTGCCAGTAGTATCCCCAGACTGACTAATTCACCCCTCCACTTT.

CDR3 nucleotide sequence: TGTGCCAGCAGTTTGGGGCGTGGTTCGGACACCGGGGAGCTGTTTTTT. It translates to CASSLGRGSDTGELFF. The genes are TRBV27 and TRBJ2-2; D may be TRBD1 (5 bases). Deletions cut 3 bases from V and 3 bases from J, with 14 bases between. The CDR3 length is 16 residues. CDR1 MNHEY and CDR2 SMNVEV come from the germline V gene (reference sequence).

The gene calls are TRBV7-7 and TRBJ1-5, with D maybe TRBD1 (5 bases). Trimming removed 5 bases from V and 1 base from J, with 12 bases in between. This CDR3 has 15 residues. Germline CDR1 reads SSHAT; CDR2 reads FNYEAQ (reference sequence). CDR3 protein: CASSPRQPSNQPQHF. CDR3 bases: TGTGCCAGCAGCCCCCGACAGCCGAGCAATCAGCCCCAGCATTTT.

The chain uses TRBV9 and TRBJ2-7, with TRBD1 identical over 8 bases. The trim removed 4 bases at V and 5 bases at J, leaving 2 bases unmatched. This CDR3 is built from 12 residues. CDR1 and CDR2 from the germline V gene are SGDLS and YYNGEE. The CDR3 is CASSPQGDEQYF. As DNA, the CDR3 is TGTGCCAGCAGCCCACAGGGGGACGAGCAGTACTTC.

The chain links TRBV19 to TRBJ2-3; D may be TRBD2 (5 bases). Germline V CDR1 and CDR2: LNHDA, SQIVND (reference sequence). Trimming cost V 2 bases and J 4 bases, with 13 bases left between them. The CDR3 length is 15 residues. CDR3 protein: CASSIFPSGSDTQYF. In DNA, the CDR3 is TGTGCCAGTAGTATATTTCCGTCGGGGTCAGATACGCAGTATTTT.

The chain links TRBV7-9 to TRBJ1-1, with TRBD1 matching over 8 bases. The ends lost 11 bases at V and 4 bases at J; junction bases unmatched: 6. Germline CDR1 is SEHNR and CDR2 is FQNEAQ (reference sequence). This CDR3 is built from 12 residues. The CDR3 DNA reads TGTGCCCCGGACAGGGCTGGCACTGAAGCTTTCTTT. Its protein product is CAPDRAGTEAFF.

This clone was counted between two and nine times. As DNA, the CDR3 is TGTGCCAGCAGCAGACTAGCGGGGAGCACAGATACGCAGTATTTT. This codes for CASSRLAGSTDTQYF. The chain recombines TRBV6-4 with TRBJ2-3; 11 bases are a match to TRBD2. This CDR3 comprises 15 residues. The V and J ends lost 6 bases and 0 bases, in that order; junction bases with no gene match: 2. Germline CDR1 reads MRHNA; CDR2 reads SNTAGT.

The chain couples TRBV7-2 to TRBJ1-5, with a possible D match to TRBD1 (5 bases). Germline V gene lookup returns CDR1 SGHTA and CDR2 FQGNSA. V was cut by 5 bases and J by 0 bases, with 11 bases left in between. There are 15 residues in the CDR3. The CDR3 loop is CASSQDNFSNQPQHF. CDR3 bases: TGTGCCAGCAGCCAGGACAACTTTAGCAATCAGCCCCAGCATTTT.

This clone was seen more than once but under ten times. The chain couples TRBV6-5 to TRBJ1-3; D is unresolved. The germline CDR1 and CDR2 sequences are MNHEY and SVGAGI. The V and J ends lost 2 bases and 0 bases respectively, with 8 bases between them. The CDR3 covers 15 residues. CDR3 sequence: CASSYNLNSGNTIYF. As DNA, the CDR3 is TGTGCCAGCAGTTACAACCTAAACTCTGGAAACACCATATATTTT.

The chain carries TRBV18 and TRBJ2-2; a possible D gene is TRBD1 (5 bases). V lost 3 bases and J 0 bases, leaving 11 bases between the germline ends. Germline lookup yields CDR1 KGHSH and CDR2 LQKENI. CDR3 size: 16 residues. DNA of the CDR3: TGTGCCAGCTCACCCGACAGACTCGCGAACACCGGGGAGCTGTTTTTT. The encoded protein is CASSPDRLANTGELFF.

CDR3 sequence (DNA): TGTGCCAGCACCCTGCATCCGGGACAGCCTATCTCCTACGAGCAGTACTTC. Encoded protein: CASTLHPGQPISYEQYF. This chain uses TRBV11-2 with TRBJ2-7; 7 nucleotides line up with TRBD1. The CDR3 contains 17 residues. CDR1 and CDR2 from the germline V gene are SGHAT and FQNNGV. V dropped 7 bases and J dropped 0; count of bases not matched to a gene: 15.

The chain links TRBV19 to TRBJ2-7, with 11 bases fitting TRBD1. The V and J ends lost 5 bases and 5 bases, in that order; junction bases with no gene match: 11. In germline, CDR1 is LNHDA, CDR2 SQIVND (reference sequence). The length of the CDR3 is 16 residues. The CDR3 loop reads CASSRSGQGALDEQYF. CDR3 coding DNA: TGTGCCAGTAGTCGCTCAGGACAGGGGGCTTTGGACGAGCAGTACTTC.

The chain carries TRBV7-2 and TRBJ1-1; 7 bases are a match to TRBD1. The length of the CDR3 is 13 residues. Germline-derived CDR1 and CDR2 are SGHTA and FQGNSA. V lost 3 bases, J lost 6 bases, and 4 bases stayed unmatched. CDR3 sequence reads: CASSFSGGSEAFF. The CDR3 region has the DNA TGTGCCAGCAGCTTCTCAGGGGGATCTGAAGCTTTCTTT.

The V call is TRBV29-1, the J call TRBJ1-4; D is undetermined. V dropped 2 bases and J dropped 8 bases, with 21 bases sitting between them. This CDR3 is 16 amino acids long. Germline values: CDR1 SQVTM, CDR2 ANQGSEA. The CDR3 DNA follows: TGCAGCGTTGAACTGGTAACCCCCGGAGAAGAAGAAAAACTGTTTTTT. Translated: CSVELVTPGEEEKLFF.

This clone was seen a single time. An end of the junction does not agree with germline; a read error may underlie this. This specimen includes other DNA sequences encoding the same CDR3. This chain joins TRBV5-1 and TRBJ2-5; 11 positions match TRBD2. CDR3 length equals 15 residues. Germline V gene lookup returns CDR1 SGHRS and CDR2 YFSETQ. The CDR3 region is CASSLGLAVQETQYF. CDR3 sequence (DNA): TGCGCCAGTAGCTTGGGACTAGCGGTTCAAGAGACCCAGTACTTC.

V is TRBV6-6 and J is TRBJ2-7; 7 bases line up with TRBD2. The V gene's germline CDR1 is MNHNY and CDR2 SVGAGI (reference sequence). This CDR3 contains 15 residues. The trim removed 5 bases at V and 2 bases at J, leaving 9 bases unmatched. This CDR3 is CASSLSGLTPYEQYF. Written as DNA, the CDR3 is TGTGCCAGCAGTCTCTCGGGACTAACCCCCTACGAGCAGTACTTC.

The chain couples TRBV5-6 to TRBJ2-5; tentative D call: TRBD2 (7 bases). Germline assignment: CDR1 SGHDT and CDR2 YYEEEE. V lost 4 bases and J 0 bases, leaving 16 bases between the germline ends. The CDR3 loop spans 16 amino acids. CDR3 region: CASSGGAGEYQETQYF. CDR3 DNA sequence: TGTGCCAGCAGCGGGGGGGCGGGGGAGTACCAAGAGACCCAGTACTTC.

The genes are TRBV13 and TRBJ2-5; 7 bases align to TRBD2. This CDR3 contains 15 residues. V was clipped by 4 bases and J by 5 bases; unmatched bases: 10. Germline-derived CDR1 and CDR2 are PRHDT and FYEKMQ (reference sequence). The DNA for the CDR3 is TGTGCCAGCAGCTCTAAAAGCGGGAAGGGTGAGACCCAGTACTTC. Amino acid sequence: CASSSKSGKGETQYF.

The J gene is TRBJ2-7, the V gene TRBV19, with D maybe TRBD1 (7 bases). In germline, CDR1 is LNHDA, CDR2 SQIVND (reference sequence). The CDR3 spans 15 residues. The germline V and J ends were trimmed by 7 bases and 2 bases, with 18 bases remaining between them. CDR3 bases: TGTGCCAGTACCCTGACAGGGAGGAGTCCCTACGAGCAGTACTTC. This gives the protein CASTLTGRSPYEQYF.

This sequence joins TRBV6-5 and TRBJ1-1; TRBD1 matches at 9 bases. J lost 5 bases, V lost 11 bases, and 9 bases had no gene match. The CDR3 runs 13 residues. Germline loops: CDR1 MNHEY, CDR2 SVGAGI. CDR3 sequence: CASSQGARTEAFF. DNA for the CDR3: TGTGCCTCATCACAGGGGGCGCGTACTGAAGCTTTCTTT.

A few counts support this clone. The DNA for the CDR3 is TGTGCCAGCAGTTACACCCCTACCTCTGGAAACACCATATATTTT. Its protein is CASSYTPTSGNTIYF. The chain combines TRBV6-5 with TRBJ1-3; D call uncertain. Trimming shortened V by 2 bases and J by 0 bases, and 8 bases separated the two germline ends. The length of the CDR3 is 15 residues. Germline V gene sequence: CDR1 MNHEY, CDR2 SVGAGI.